This TCR beta chain was identified during a study of T cell responses to AZD1222 COVID-19 vaccine. Study as a whole: Combined were second doses at about 4 or about 12 weeks.

The assay was immunoSEQ multiplex PCR, and TCRdb's table has in-frame clones only and misses some. The top ten clones hold roughly 5% of a sample with about 160,000 clones, about 88% of them seen once. General observations from the study: Only a handful of people who got AZD1222 tested seropositive at baseline.

The CDR3 has 9 amino acids. Germline loops: CDR1 WNHNN, CDR2 SYGVQD (reference sequence). With respect to this clone: Antigen unknown.

The sample consisted of peripheral blood, taken on day 0 of AZD1222 vaccination. The receptor was derived from an adult in good health. The J gene is TRBJ1-1, the V gene TRBV10-1; D is undetermined. As DNA, the CDR3 is TGCGCGGACGGCACTGAAGCTTTCTTT. Protein product: CADGTEAFF.